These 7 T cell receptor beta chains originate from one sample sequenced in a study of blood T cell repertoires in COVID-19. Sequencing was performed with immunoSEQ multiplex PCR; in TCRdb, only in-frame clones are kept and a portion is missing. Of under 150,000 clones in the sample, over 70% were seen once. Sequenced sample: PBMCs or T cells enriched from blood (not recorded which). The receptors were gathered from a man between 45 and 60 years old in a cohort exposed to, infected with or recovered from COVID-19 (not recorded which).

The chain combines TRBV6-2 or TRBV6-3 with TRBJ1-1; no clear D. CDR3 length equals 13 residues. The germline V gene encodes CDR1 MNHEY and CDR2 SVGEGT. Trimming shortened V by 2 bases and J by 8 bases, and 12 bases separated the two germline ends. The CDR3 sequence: CASSYEGFGEAFF. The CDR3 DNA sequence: TGTGCCAGCAGTTACGAGGGATTCGGGGAAGCTTTCTTT.

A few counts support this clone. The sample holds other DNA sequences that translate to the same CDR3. The CDR3 is CSARTGPYEQYF. The CDR3, as DNA: TGCAGCGCCCGGACAGGGCCCTACGAGCAGTACTTC. The chain recombines TRBV29-1 with TRBJ2-7; 8 nucleotides line up with TRBD1. Germline CDR1 reads SQVTM; CDR2 reads ANQGSEA. This CDR3 region has 12 residues. V lost 7 bases and J lost 2; bases outside the gene matches: 4.

As DNA, the CDR3 is TGTGCCAGCAGTTACGAGCAGGGGAATCAGCCCCAGCATTTT. The encoded protein is CASSYEQGNQPQHF. V usage is TRBV6-5 and J usage is TRBJ1-5; D might be TRBD1 (6 bases). The CDR3 is made up of 14 amino acids. Between the trimmed V and J ends, which lost 2 bases and 4 bases, there was a span of 9 bases. CDR1 is MNHEY and CDR2 is SVGAGI in the germline V gene.

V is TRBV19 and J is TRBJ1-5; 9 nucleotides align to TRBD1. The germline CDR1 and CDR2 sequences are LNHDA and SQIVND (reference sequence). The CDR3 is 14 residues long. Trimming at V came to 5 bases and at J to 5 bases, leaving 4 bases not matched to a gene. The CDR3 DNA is TGTGCCAGTAGTCCGGGACAGGGTGATCAGCCCCAGCATTTT. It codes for CASSPGQGDQPQHF. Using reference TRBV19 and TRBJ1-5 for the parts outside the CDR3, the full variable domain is DGGITQSPKYLFRKEGQNVTLSCEQNLNHDAMYWYRQDPGQGLRLIYYSQIVNDFQKGDIAEGYSVSREKKESFPLTVTSAQKNPTAFYLCASSPGQGDQPQHFGDGTRLSIL.

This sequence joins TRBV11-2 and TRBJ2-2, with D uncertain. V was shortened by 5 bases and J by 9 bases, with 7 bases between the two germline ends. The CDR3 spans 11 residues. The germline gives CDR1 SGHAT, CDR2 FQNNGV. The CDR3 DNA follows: TGTGCCAGCAGCCTGACTTGGGAGCTGTTTTTT. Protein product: CASSLTWELFF.

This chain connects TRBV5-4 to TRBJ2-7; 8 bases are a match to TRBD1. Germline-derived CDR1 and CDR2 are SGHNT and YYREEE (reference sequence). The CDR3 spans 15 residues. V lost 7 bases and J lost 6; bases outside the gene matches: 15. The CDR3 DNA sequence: TGTGCCAGCCGCGGTCCATTGGACAGGGTGGGCGAGCAGTACTTC. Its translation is CASRGPLDRVGEQYF.

The CDR3 is CASSLLQGGNTGELFF. The CDR3 nucleotides are TGTGCCAGCAGCTTATTACAGGGTGGGAACACCGGGGAGCTGTTTTTT. The chain combines TRBV5-6 with TRBJ2-2, with a tentative D call TRBD1 (6 bases). This CDR3 is 16 amino acids long. Germline CDR1 and CDR2: SGHDT and YYEEEE. The V end lost 2 bases, the J end lost 1 base, and 12 bases lay between the germline ends.